The 10 T cell receptor beta chains below all came from one sample that was sequenced in a study of human T cells and chemical hapten exposure. Using its own MiXCR run on the RACE reads, TCRdb lists one record per CDR3 protein. The table has about 85,000 distinct CDR3 sequences, 11% seen once. Time point of the sample: patch test 2, 6 weeks after DPC sensitization. The treatment denotes: therapeutic diphenylcyclopropenone sensitization with weekly scalp DPC. Material: whole blood, obtained in connection with sensitization to the hapten diphenylcyclopropenone (DPC). The receptors originated from a young man with alopecia areata. Some clones in this sample may be carry-over from other donors' samples.

This chain links TRBV29-1 with TRBJ1-2, with D maybe TRBD1 (5 bases). V lost 3 bases, J lost 3 bases, and 11 bases lay in between. This CDR3 is 13 amino acids long. Germline V CDR1 and CDR2: SQVTM, ANQGSEA. CDR3 in amino acids: CSVDRGGHYGYTF. The CDR3, as DNA: TGCAGCGTTGATAGGGGCGGCCACTATGGCTACACCTTC.

This clonotype was counted many times. The CDR3 sequence is CSASTGGTEAFF. CDR3 nucleotide sequence: TGCAGCGCCTCGACAGGGGGGACTGAAGCTTTCTTT. The rearrangement joins TRBV29-1 to TRBJ1-1, with 9 bases aligning to TRBD1. The ends lost 7 bases at V and 5 bases at J; junction bases unmatched: 5. The CDR3 is made up of 12 amino acids. Germline CDR1 and CDR2: SQVTM and ANQGSEA.

This clonotype has only a few counts. The V gene is TRBV15, the J gene TRBJ2-2, with TRBD1 matching over 9 bases. J was trimmed by 6 bases and V by 3 bases; bases with no gene match: 5. The V gene's germline CDR1 is LNHNV and CDR2 YYDKDF (reference sequence). This CDR3 has 15 amino acids. The CDR3 DNA reads TGTGCCACCAGCAGTAACAGGGGGCTCTCCGGGGAGCTGTTTTTT. This translates into CATSSNRGLSGELFF. The full variable domain, in which reference TRBV15 and TRBJ2-2 provide the parts outside the CDR3, is DAMVIQNPRYQVTQFGKPVTLSCSQTLNHNVMYWYQQKSSQAPKLLFHYYDKDFNNEADTPDNFQSRRPNTSFCFLDIRSPGLGDTAMYLCATSSNRGLSGELFFGEGSRLTVL.

The rearrangement links TRBV7-9 to TRBJ2-7; D uncertain. Germline loops: CDR1 SEHNR, CDR2 FQNEAQ (reference sequence). Trimming stripped 5 bases from V and 3 bases from J, with 11 bases between. This CDR3 has 13 amino acids. The CDR3 nucleotides read TGTGCCAGCAGCCGGAGCACAAACTACGAGCAGTACTTC. It is translated as CASSRSTNYEQYF. The full variable domain, in which reference TRBV7-9 and TRBJ2-7 provide the parts outside the CDR3, is DTGVSQNPRHKITKRGQNVTFRCDPISEHNRLYWYRQTLGQGPEFLTYFQNEAQLEKSRLLSDRFSAERPKGSFSTLEIQRTEQGDSAMYLCASSRSTNYEQYFGPGTRLTVT.

This clonotype occurred many times. The rearrangement uses TRBV11-2 and TRBJ2-2, with 9 bases aligning to TRBD2. V lost 2 bases, J lost 1 base, and 5 bases stayed unmatched. The CDR3 is 17 residues long. Germline CDR1 reads SGHAT; CDR2 reads FQNNGV. CDR3 region: CASSLLATSGNTGELFF. The CDR3, as DNA: TGTGCCAGCAGCTTACTCGCGACTAGCGGGAACACCGGGGAGCTGTTTTTT.

This clonotype was seen a handful of times. The chain recombines TRBV28 with TRBJ1-1; D is unclear. V was trimmed by 3 bases and J by 4 bases, leaving 6 bases between them. CDR1 and CDR2 from the germline V gene are MDHEN and SYDVKM. CDR3 size: 12 residues. CDR3 DNA: TGTGCCAGCAGTTTCCTTCCCACTGAAGCTTTCTTT. Translation gives CASSFLPTEAFF. Full variable domain (outside the CDR3, taken from reference TRBV28 and TRBJ1-1): DVKVTQSSRYLVKRTGEKVFLECVQDMDHENMFWYRQDPGLGLRLIYFSYDVKMKEKGDIPEGYSVSREKKERFSLILESASTNQTSMYLCASSFLPTEAFFGQGTRLTVV.

The chain carries TRBV7-9 and TRBJ2-5, with a weak D call TRBD1 (6 bases). The CDR3 runs to 15 residues. Germline lookup yields CDR1 SEHNR and CDR2 FQNEAQ (reference sequence). The ends were cut back, 4 bases at V and 5 bases at J, with 17 bases in the middle. CDR3 DNA sequence: TGTGCCAGCAGCTCTGAGGGGGAACGTCGGGAGACCCAGTACTTC. Residues: CASSSEGERRETQYF.

The table lists this clonotype with many counts. V and J are TRBV24-1 and TRBJ2-5; 8 bases agree with TRBD1. Germline V gene data show CDR1 as KGHDR and CDR2 as SFDVKD. Unmatched junction bases numbered 4, after V lost 7 bases and J lost 4 bases. The CDR3 is 13 amino acids. The CDR3: CATSAGQVETQYF. As DNA, the CDR3 is TGTGCCACCAGCGCGGGACAGGTAGAGACCCAGTACTTC.

The V and J genes are TRBV29-1 and TRBJ2-7, with TRBD1 as a possible D gene (5 bases). CDR3 length equals 12 residues. Trimming left V 7 bases short and J 0 bases short, with 10 bases between. Per germline, CDR1 SQVTM and CDR2 ANQGSEA. The CDR3 DNA reads TGCAGCGCTATCGACAGCTCCTACGAGCAGTACTTC. Its translation: CSAIDSSYEQYF.

This clonotype has just a few counts. The chain links TRBV25-1 to TRBJ1-2; D is possibly TRBD1 (5 bases). The CDR3 is 14 amino acids. Per germline, CDR1 MGHDK and CDR2 SYGVNS. The V gene lost 0 bases and the J gene lost 7 bases, with 12 bases spanning the gap. CDR3 amino acids: CASSEYSGAGGYTF. The CDR3 nucleotides read TGTGCCAGCAGTGAATATAGCGGGGCGGGTGGCTACACCTTC.